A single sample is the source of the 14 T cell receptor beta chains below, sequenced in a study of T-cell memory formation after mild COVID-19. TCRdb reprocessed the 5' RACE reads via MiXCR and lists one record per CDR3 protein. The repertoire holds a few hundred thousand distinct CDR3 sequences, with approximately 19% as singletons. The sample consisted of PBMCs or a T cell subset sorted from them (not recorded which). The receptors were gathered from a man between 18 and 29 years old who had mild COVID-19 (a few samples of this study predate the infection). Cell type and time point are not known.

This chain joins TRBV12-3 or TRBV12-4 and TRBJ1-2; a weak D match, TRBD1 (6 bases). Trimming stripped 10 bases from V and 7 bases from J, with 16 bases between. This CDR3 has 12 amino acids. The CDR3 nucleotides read TGTGCCATCATTGGGGGCCAGGGTGGCTACACCTTC. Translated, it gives CAIIGGQGGYTF.

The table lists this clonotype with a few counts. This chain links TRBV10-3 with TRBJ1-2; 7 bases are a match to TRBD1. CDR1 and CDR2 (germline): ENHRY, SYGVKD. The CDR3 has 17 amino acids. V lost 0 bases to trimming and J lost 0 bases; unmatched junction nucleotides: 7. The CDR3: CAISESRGGTANYGYTF. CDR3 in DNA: TGTGCCATCAGTGAGTCAAGAGGGGGCACGGCTAACTATGGCTACACCTTC.

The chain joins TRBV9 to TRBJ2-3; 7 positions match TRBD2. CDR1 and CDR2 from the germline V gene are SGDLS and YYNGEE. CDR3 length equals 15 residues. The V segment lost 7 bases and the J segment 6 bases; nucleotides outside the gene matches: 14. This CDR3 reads CASGSGGGHLDTQYF. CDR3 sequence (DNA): TGTGCCAGCGGCTCGGGGGGAGGCCACTTGGATACGCAGTATTTT.

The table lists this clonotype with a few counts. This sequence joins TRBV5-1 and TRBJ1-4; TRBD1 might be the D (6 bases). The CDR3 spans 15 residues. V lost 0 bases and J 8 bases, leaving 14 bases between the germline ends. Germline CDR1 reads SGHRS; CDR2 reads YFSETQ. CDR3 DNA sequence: TGCGCCAGCAGCTTGGGCGGACAGATACCGGAAAAACTGTTTTTT. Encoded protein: CASSLGGQIPEKLFF.

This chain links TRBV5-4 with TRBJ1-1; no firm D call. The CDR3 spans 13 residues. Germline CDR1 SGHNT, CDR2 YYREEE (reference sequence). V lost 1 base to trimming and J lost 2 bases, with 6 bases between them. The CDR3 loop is CASSLFDNTEAFF. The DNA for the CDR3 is TGTGCCAGCAGCTTGTTTGACAACACTGAAGCTTTCTTT.

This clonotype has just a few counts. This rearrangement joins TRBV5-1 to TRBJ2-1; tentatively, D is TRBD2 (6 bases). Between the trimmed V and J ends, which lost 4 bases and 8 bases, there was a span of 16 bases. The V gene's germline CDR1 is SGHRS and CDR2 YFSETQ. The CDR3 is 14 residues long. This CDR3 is CASSQRRGGDEQFF. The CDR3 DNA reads TGCGCCAGCAGCCAAAGGAGGGGCGGGGATGAGCAGTTCTTC.

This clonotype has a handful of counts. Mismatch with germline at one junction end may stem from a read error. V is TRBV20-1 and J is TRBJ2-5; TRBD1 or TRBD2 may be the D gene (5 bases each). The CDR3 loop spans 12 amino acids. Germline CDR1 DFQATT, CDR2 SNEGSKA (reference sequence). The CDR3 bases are TGCAGTGCTAGGGGGGTCACCGGGCCCCCGGACTTC. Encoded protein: CSARGVTGPPDF.

The CDR3 bases are TGTGCCAGCAGTTATAGGGGAACCGACAGGGGCTCGCACACCGGGGAGCTGTTTTTT. Translated, it gives CASSYRGTDRGSHTGELFF. This rearrangement joins TRBV6-5 to TRBJ2-2; 8 positions match TRBD1. There are 19 residues in the CDR3. J lost 3 bases, V lost 3 bases, and 15 bases had no gene match. Germline lookup yields CDR1 MNHEY and CDR2 SVGAGI.

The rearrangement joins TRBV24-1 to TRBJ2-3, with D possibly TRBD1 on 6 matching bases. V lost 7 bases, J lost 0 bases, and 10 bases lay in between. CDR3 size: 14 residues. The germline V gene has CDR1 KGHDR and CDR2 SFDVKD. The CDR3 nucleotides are TGTGCCACCAGCCGTGGACAGAGCACAGATACGCAGTATTTT. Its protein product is CATSRGQSTDTQYF.

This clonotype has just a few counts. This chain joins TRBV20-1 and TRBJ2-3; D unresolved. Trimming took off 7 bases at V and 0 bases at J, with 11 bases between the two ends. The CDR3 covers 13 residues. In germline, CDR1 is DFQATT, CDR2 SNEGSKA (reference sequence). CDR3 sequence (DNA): TGCAGTGGACGGCTAGTAAGCACAGATACGCAGTATTTT. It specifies CSGRLVSTDTQYF.

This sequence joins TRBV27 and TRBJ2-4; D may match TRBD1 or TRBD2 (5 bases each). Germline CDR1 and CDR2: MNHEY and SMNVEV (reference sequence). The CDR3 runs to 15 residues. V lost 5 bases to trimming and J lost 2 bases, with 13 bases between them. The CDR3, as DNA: TGTGCCAGCAGTAGTTTTTGGGGGTCCAAAAACATTCAGTACTTC. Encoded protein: CASSSFWGSKNIQYF.

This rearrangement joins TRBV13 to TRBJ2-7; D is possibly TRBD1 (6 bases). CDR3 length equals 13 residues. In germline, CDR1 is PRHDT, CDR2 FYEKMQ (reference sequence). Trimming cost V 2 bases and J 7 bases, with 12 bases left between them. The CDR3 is CASSLWDRGEQYF. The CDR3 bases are TGTGCCAGCAGCTTATGGGATAGGGGGGAGCAGTACTTC.

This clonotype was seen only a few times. The CDR3 reads CASSGYEQYF. CDR3 sequence (DNA): TGTGCCAGCAGCGGCTACGAGCAGTACTTC. The V gene is TRBV6-6, the J gene TRBJ2-7; D is uncertain. Germline CDR1 reads MNHNY; CDR2 reads SVGAGI (reference sequence). V lost 6 bases, J lost 3 bases, and 3 bases lay in between. This CDR3 comprises 10 residues.

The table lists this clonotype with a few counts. CDR3 protein: CASSFNQGSGETQYF. The CDR3 nucleotides are TGTGCCAGCAGTTTCAATCAGGGTTCAGGGGAGACCCAGTACTTC. This sequence joins TRBV7-6 and TRBJ2-5; D may be TRBD1 (5 bases). This CDR3 spans 15 amino acids. V was clipped by 6 bases and J by 5 bases, with 19 bases between them. Looked up from germline, CDR1 is SGHVS and CDR2 is FNYEAQ. Based on the CDR3 plus reference TRBV7-6 and TRBJ2-5, the full variable domain is GAGVSQSPRYKVTKRGQDVALRCDPISGHVSLYWYRQALGQGPEFLTYFNYEAQQDKSGLPNDRFSAERPEGSISTLTIQRTEQRDSAMYRCASSFNQGSGETQYFGPGTRLLVL.